This TCR beta chain was captured in a study of cytomegalovirus exposure and HLA in healthy donors. Background on the study: An early release of data contained about 85 million unique TCRs, which came from HLA-typed donors.

V dropped 0 bases and J dropped 5 bases, with 10 bases sitting between them. The CDR3 consists of 14 residues. Germline lookup yields CDR1 LNHDA and CDR2 SQIVND (reference sequence). The primer mix had 60 Vbeta and 13 Jbeta primers. Method: immunoSEQ multiplex PCR; TCRdb's copy keeps in-frame clones and lacks some. Among around 170,000 clones listed, over 60% were seen once. The study, taken as a whole, reports: Presence/absence analysis assumed near-uniform sequencing depth across donors.

Note on this clone: As yet, its antigen is unknown.

This clonotype originated in a middle-aged man in good health and CMV-seronegative. This chain joins TRBV19 and TRBJ2-5, with D possibly matching TRBD2 (6 bases). Sample: PBMCs. CDR3 nucleotides: TGTGCCAGTAGTATAGAGGAGGGTCGGGAGACCCAGTACTTC. Its translation is CASSIEEGRETQYF.